This T cell receptor beta chain comes out of a study of blood T cell repertoires in COVID-19. Study at large: Spain, Italy and the United States supplied samples that represented acute and convalescent COVID-19.

Measured with immunoSEQ multiplex PCR; TCRdb has only the in-frame clones, and not every one. The sample lists some 150,000 clones; roughly 84% were seen once. V dropped 7 bases and J dropped 2 bases, with 12 bases sitting between them. The CDR3 covers 14 residues. Germline V CDR1 and CDR2: KGHDR, SFDVKD. This sequence was found in a human donor with acute or convalescent COVID-19. The donor label of this sample is uncertain. The material sequenced was peripheral blood. The rearrangement links TRBV24-1 to TRBJ2-3; D perhaps matches TRBD1 (6 bases). This CDR3 is CATRGYRDTDTQYF. The CDR3 nucleotides read TGTGCCACCAGGGGATACAGGGACACAGATACGCAGTATTTT.